The entry below describes one T cell receptor (beta chain). V was clipped by 4 bases and J by 6 bases, with 12 bases between them. CDR1 and CDR2 (germline): MGHRA, YSYEKL. This CDR3 has 14 residues. The entry originates in a study of T cell responses to AZD1222 COVID-19 vaccine. TCRdb's table, derived via immunoSEQ multiplex PCR, lists solely in-frame clones and lacks some. The profile shows fewer than 55,000 clones, around four fifths of them singletons. The sequence was collected from an adult in good health. This sequence joins TRBV4-1 and TRBJ1-4; D is uncertain. This sample comprised peripheral blood, obtained on day 0 of MenACWY control vaccination. For the CDR3, the DNA is TGCGCCAGCAGCCCTTCCTCCCGATATGAAAAACTGTTTTTT. Its protein is CASSPSSRYEKLFF.